This T cell receptor (beta chain) was profiled in a study of cytomegalovirus exposure and HLA in healthy donors. Study-wide results and limits: Certain sequence variants were highly shared and formed a cluster, and this cluster was likely a sequencing artifact. As was reported, the HLA-A and HLA-B alleles of most subjects were accurately predicted from TCR beta sequences. As confirmed in vitro, a few CMV-associated chains were specific for CMV antigens. A later analysis revealed that TCR association rates differed between HLA loci, peaking at DRB1 and bottoming out at HLA-C.

About this clone itself: Its antigen is currently unknown.

PCR involved 60 Vbeta and 13 Jbeta primers. TCRdb's copy holds only in-frame clones and misses some; the assay was immunoSEQ multiplex PCR. The data hold around 140,000 clones, with 72% observed a single time. Per germline, CDR1 LNHNV and CDR2 YYDKDF (reference sequence). Unmatched junction bases numbered 4, after V lost 1 base and J lost 5 bases. The CDR3 contains 16 residues. The sample comprised PBMCs. The chain uses TRBV15 and TRBJ2-5; 13 bases are shared with TRBD2. The sequence was collected from a man aged 45-65 years in good health and CMV-seropositive. The CDR3 protein is CATSRATSGGLETQYF. The CDR3 coding sequence is TGTGCCACCAGCAGAGCGACTAGCGGGGGGTTGGAGACCCAGTACTTC.